This T cell receptor beta chain emerged from a study of Ad26.COV2.S vaccination and SARS-CoV-2 variants. The overall study: Participants got Ad26.COV2.S intramuscularly, once or twice 56 days apart.

TCRdb's copy holds only in-frame clones and misses some; the assay was immunoSEQ multiplex PCR. The sample records 440,000 or so clones, 92% being singletons. The CDR3 is 15 residues long. Losses at the gene ends were 1 base for V and 4 bases for J; bases not matched to a gene: 3. Germline V gene sequence: CDR1 SGHVS, CDR2 FQNEAQ. Treatment in this sample: some 20 received Ad26.COV2.S at low or high dose, single or two shots; several received placebo; per-sample allocation not given. Sampling happened 63 days after the first vaccine or placebo injection. This Boston cohort included adults aged 18-55 years. An Ad26 vector was used to express Wuhan-strain SARS-CoV-2 spike as the vaccine.

The rearrangement links TRBV7-8 to TRBJ2-3, with 9 bases aligning to TRBD1. The receptor was derived from a person between 18 and 65 years old who received the Ad26.COV2.S COVID-19 vaccine or a placebo. The material sequenced was peripheral blood, taken in a trial of Ad26.COV2.S vaccine versus placebo. The CDR3 nucleotides read TGTGCCAGCAGCTTAGTGGGACAGGGAGCAGATACGCAGTATTTT. Translating gives CASSLVGQGADTQYF. Supplemented by reference TRBV7-8 and TRBJ2-3, the full variable domain reads GAGVSQSPRYKVAKRGQDVALRCDPISGHVSLFWYQQALGQGPEFLTYFQNEAQLDKSGLPSDRFFAERPEGSVSTLKIQRTQQEDSAVYLCASSLVGQGADTQYFGPGTRLTVL.